This TCR beta chain comes out of a study of blood T cell repertoires in COVID-19. As for the study in general: Nucleic acid was either cDNA or gDNA, and it came from T cells, B-cell-depleted T cells, or PBMCs.

In the original analysis: Estimated nucleated cell counts came from reference gene primer amplification. TCRdb keeps only in-frame clones here, not all; method: immunoSEQ multiplex PCR. D and trimming were read from the DNA, whereas the V and J calls and clone size are those reported in that table. The sample shows about 230,000 clones, 70% to 90% of them seen only once. The CDR3 extends over 16 amino acids. The V end was cut by 1 base, the J end by 1 base, with 14 bases between. Germline CDR1 and CDR2: SGDLS and YYNGEE. The clonotype was recovered from a man aged 30 to 45 with COVID-19, enrolled during active disease. The specimen sequenced was peripheral blood. The chain carries TRBV9 and TRBJ2-5, with D hard to call. CDR3 loop: CASSVTPSLSQETQYF. The DNA for the CDR3 is TGTGCCAGCAGCGTAACCCCCTCGCTGAGCCAAGAGACCCAGTACTTC.